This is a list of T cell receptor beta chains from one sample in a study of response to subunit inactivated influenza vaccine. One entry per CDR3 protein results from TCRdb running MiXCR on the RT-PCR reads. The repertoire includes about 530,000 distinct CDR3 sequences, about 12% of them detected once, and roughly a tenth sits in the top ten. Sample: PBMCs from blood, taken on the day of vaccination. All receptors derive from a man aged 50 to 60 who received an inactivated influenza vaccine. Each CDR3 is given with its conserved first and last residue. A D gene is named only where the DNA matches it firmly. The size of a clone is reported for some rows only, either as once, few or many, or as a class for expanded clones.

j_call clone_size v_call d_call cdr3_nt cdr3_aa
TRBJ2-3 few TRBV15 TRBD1 TGTGCCACCAGCAGAGGGGCAGGGGGAAGAAATACGCAGTATTTT CATSRGAGGRNTQYF
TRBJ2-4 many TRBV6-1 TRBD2 TGTGCCAGCAGTCCCGGGGTTAGCGGGGACATTCAGTACTTC CASSPGVSGDIQYF
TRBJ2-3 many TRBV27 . TGTGCCAGCAGTTTACTCGGACCCACAGATACGCAGTATTTT CASSLLGPTDTQYF
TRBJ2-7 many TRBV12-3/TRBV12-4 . TGTGCCAGCACCTTGGACGTCGAGCAGTACTTC CASTLDVEQYF
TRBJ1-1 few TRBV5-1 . TGCGCCAGCAGCCACCCGGGAGATAACACTGAAGCTTTCTTT CASSHPGDNTEAFF
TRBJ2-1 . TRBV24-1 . TGTGCCACCAGCCCCAACAGGGACTACAATGAGCAGTTCTTC CATSPNRDYNEQFF
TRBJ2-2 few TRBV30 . TGTGCCTGGAGTGACGCTTCGAACACCGGGGAGCTGTTTTTT CAWSDASNTGELFF
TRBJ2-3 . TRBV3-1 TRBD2 TGTGCCAGCAGCCAAGGGCTAGCGGGGGACACAGATACGCAGTATTTT CASSQGLAGDTDTQYF
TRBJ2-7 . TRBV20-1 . TGCAGTACTACACAGGGCGCCTACGAGCAGTACTTC CSTTQGAYEQYF
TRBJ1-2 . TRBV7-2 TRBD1 TGTGCCAGCAGCGCACAGTACCGGGACAGTTATGGCTACACCTTC CASSAQYRDSYGYTF
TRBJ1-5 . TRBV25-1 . TGTGCCAGCGCCTTGGGAGGAAATCAGCCCCAGCATTTT CASALGGNQPQHF
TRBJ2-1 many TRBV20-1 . TGCAGTGCTAGAGATAACAGGCTATCCTACAATGAGCAGTTCTTC CSARDNRLSYNEQFF
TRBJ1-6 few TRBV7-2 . TGTGCCAGCAGCTTAGTGGGGGGCGGTAATTCACCCCTCCACTTT CASSLVGGGNSPLHF
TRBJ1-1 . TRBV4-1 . TGCGCCAGCAGCCAAGGGCGGGGATGGACTGAAGCTTTCTTT CASSQGRGWTEAFF
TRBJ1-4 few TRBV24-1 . TGTGCCACCAGTGATTTTGGAGGACAGTGGGATGAAAAACTGTTTTTT CATSDFGGQWDEKLFF
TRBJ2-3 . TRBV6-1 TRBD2 TGTGCCAGCAGTAGAGGAACTAGCGGCAGACGCTCTAGCACAGATACGCAGTATTTT CASSRGTSGRRSSTDTQYF
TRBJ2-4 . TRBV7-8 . TGTGCCAGCAGCGAAATGAATGTAAAAAACATTCAGTACTTC CASSEMNVKNIQYF
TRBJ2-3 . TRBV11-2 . TGTGCCAGCAGGTCAACCGGGACTGAGGATACGCAGTATTTT CASRSTGTEDTQYF
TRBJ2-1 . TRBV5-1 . TGCGCCAGCAGCTTGGGGCCTTCCCGTAGTTATGGGCAGTTCTTC CASSLGPSRSYGQFF
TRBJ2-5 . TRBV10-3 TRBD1 TGTGCCACGAGGACAGGGGGCAAGACCCGAGAGACCCAGTACTTC CATRTGGKTRETQYF
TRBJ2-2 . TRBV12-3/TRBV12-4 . TGTGCCAGCAGTTTAGATGGGAGGATAAGCACCGGGGAGCTGTTTTTT CASSLDGRISTGELFF
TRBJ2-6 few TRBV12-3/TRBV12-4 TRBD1 TGTGCCAGCAGGGGAAGACAGGGGGCTGGGGCCAACGTCCTGACTTTC CASRGRQGAGANVLTF
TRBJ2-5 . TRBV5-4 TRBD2 TGTGCCAGCAGCTTGTCGGGTAGCGGGTTAGCCCTCCAAGAGACCCAGTACTTC CASSLSGSGLALQETQYF
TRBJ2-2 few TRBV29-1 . TGCAGCGTTGTCCAGGGGTCTAACACCGGGGAGCTGTTTTTT CSVVQGSNTGELFF
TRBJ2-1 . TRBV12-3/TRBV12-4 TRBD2 TGTGCCAGCAGTTTTGGGTCAGCGGGAGCCAATGAGCAGTTCTTC CASSFGSAGANEQFF
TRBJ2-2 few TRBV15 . TGTGCCACCAACCCGACAGCTACCGGGGAGCTGTTTTTT CATNPTATGELFF
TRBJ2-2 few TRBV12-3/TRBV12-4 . TGTGCCAACTTATACACCGGGGAGCTGTTTTTT CANLYTGELFF
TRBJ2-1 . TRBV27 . TGTGCCAGCAGTGCACACCAACTGAGCTCCTACAATGAGCAGTTCTTC CASSAHQLSSYNEQFF
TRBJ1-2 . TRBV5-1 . TGCGCCAGCAGCTTGGACGGCAGGCCGGATGGCTACACCTTC CASSLDGRPDGYTF
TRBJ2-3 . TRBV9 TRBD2 TGTGCCAGCAGCACTTTCGGGACTAGCGGGACAGATACGCAGTATTTT CASSTFGTSGTDTQYF
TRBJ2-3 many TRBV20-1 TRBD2 TGCAGTGCTGCCAACCTCCGGGACTATAGTGCTAGCACAGATACGCAGTATTTT CSAANLRDYSASTDTQYF
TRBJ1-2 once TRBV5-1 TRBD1 TGCGCCAGCAGCTCGACAACAGGGGCGGACTATGGCTACACCTTC CASSSTTGADYGYTF
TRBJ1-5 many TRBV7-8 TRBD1 TGTGCCAGCAGCTTAAGGACAGGCAATAATCAGCCCCAGCATTTT CASSLRTGNNQPQHF
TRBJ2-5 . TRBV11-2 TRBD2 TGTGCCAGCAACGCGATGGGGGGGGATCGGACCCAGTACTTC CASNAMGGDRTQYF
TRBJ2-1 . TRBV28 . TGTGCCAGCAGTTTTTCAATTTCGGGGTTGAGGATGGATGAGCAGTTCTTC CASSFSISGLRMDEQFF
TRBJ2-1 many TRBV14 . TGTGCCAGCAGCATACCGGGCTACAATGAGCAGTTCTTC CASSIPGYNEQFF
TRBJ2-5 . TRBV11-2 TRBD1 TGTGCCAGCAGGGGGACAGGCGAAGAGACCCAGTACTTC CASRGTGEETQYF
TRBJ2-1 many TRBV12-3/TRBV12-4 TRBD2 TGTGCCAGCAGTTTAGCGACCGGGGGACTAGCGGGAGGGGTAGGCTACAATGAGCAGTTCTTC CASSLATGGLAGGVGYNEQFF
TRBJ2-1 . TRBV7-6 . TGTGCCAGCAGCTTATACGGTGGGACCTACAATGAGCAGTTCTTC CASSLYGGTYNEQFF
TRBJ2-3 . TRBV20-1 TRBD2 TGCAGTGCTAGCAGTGGGCCTAGCGGCCTCCGTGATACGCAGTATTTT CSASSGPSGLRDTQYF
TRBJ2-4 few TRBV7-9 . TGTGCCAGCAGCTTATTCCGGGGGCAAGCCAAAAACATTCAGTACTTC CASSLFRGQAKNIQYF
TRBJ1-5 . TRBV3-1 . TGTGCCTGCAGCCAAGGATGGGGGGCCAATCAGCCCCAGCATTTT CACSQGWGANQPQHF
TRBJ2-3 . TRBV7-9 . TGTGCCAGCAGCCGTGGAGGCGGGACCCCAGATACGCAGTATTTT CASSRGGGTPDTQYF
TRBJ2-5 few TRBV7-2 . TGTGCCAGCAGCTCCCATGGCGGAGGGGGAAGGCAAGAGACCCAGTACTTC CASSSHGGGGRQETQYF
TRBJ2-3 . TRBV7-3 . TGTGCCAGCAGCTTAATTGGGGGGCGCACAGATACGCAGTATTTT CASSLIGGRTDTQYF
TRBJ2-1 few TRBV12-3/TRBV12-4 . TGTGCCAGCAGTTTATCGTGGGGGGTTCTTAGCAACAATGAGCAGTTCTTC CASSLSWGVLSNNEQFF
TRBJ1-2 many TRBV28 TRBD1 TGTGCCAGCAGGTTCCTTACAGGGGGAAATGGCTACACCTTC CASRFLTGGNGYTF
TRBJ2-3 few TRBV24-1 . TGTGCCACCAGTGATTTGAGCGCGGGGAGCACAGATACGCAGTATTTT CATSDLSAGSTDTQYF
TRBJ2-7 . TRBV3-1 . TGTGCCAGCAGCCAAGGGAACAGGGACTACGAGCAGTACTTC CASSQGNRDYEQYF